Included here is one T cell receptor (beta chain) sequence, with context. The table came from immunoSEQ multiplex PCR; TCRdb's copy has only in-frame clones and leaves some out. The sample holds 250,000 to 350,000 clones, about 90% seen once. The entry originates in a study of blood T cell repertoires in COVID-19. Study-level information: Donors in the United States, Italy and Spain gave samples during acute or convalescent COVID-19.

Trimming stripped 6 bases from V and 3 bases from J, with 15 bases between. The length of the CDR3 is 15 residues. Germline V CDR1 and CDR2: MNHEY, SVGAGI. The sample taken for sequencing was peripheral blood. The sequence was collected from a woman aged 50 to 65 with COVID-19, enrolled during active disease. The V and J genes are TRBV6-5 and TRBJ2-1; tentative D call: TRBD1 (6 bases). CDR3 in amino acids: CASRGLGRGYNEQFF. CDR3 bases: TGTGCCAGCAGGGGGCTGGGCAGGGGCTACAATGAGCAGTTCTTC.